This TCR beta chain emerged from a study of cytomegalovirus exposure and HLA in healthy donors. Study-wide results and limits: The presence/absence work took it that sequencing depth was about the same across donors. A later analysis found TCR association rates differed by HLA locus, highest for DRB1 and lowest for HLA-C.

Germline CDR1 is SEHNR and CDR2 is FQNEAQ (reference sequence). CDR3 length: 15 amino acids. After removal of 0 bases from V and 4 bases from J, the junction contained 5 bases not matched to a gene. The study ran its PCR with 60 Vbeta and 13 Jbeta primers. Method: immunoSEQ multiplex PCR; TCRdb's copy keeps in-frame clones and lacks some. The sample contains about 200,000 clones, around four fifths of which appear only once. This clone has just a few counts. Its target is unknown. The chain employs TRBV7-9 and TRBJ1-1; 7 nucleotides align to TRBD1. Sequencing input: PBMCs. This sequence originates from a woman between 35 and 50 years old in good health and CMV-seronegative. The DNA for the CDR3 is TGTGCCAGCAGCTTAGCAGGGGGCCTCACCACTGAAGCTTTCTTT. This codes for CASSLAGGLTTEAFF.